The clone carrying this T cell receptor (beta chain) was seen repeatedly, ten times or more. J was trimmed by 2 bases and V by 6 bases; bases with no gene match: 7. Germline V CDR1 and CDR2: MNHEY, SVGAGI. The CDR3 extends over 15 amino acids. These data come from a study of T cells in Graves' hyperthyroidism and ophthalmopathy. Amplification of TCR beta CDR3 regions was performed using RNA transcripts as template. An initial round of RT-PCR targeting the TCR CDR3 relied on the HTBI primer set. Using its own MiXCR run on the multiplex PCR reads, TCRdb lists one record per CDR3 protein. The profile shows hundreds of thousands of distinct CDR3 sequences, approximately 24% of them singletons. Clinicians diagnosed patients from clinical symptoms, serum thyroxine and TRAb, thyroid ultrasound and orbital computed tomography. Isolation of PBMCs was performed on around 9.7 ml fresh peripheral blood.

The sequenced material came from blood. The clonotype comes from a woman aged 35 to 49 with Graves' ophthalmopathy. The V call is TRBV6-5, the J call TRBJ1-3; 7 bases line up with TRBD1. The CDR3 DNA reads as TGTGCCAGCAGCCTATCACAGGGGACTGGAAACACCATATATTTT. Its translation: CASSLSQGTGNTIYF.